This T cell receptor (beta chain) was found in a study of T cell responses to AZD1222 COVID-19 vaccine. Study results and limitations: It was only after the peak T cell response that any repertoires were sampled. Possibly, clonal diversity was underestimated; donors were largely white British and included more females.

The germline V gene has CDR1 SGHVS and CDR2 FQNEAQ. The CDR3 totals 16 residues. Germline trimming cut 3 bases from V and 5 bases from J; bases unmatched to any gene: 7. Details on this clone: Its matching antigen is unknown.

Only in-frame clones appear in the TCRdb table, and some are missing; sequencing was by immunoSEQ multiplex PCR. The profile shows roughly 90,000 clones, around 91% of them singletons. Recipients boosted at about 4 weeks or about 12 weeks are pooled. Sequencing used peripheral blood, obtained 28 days after the second AZD1222 dose. The clonotype originates from an adult who received the AZD1222 COVID-19 vaccine. The V and J genes are TRBV7-8 and TRBJ2-2; the match to TRBD1 covers 9 bases. CDR3 region: CASSLRTGVWTGELFF. The CDR3, as DNA: TGTGCCAGCAGCTTGAGGACAGGGGTCTGGACCGGGGAGCTGTTTTTT. Together with reference TRBV7-8 and TRBJ2-2, the CDR3 gives the full variable domain: GAGVSQSPRYKVAKRGQDVALRCDPISGHVSLFWYQQALGQGPEFLTYFQNEAQLDKSGLPSDRFFAERPEGSVSTLKIQRTQQEDSAVYLCASSLRTGVWTGELFFGEGSRLTVL.